These T cell receptor beta chains were read from a single sample in a study of vaccination and CD4 T cells after COVID-19. TCRdb called the PCR reads again in MiXCR, with one record for every CDR3 protein. The table has 15,000 to 20,000 distinct CDR3 sequences, under 30% seen once. These receptors lack a known antigen. The material sequenced was cultured CD4+ T cells from blood. The receptors come from a human donor with COVID-19. CDR3s include the opening cysteine and the closing phenylalanine or tryptophan. A D gene is named only where the DNA matches it firmly. Expanded clones get a size class; other rows say once, few or many, or leave the size out.

.,TRBV12-3/TRBV12-4,TRBJ1-5,.,CASRWGDDSNQPQHF,TGTGCCAGCAGGTGGGGGGACGATAGCAATCAGCCCCAGCATTTT
.,TRBV6-1,TRBJ2-7,.,CASSISRSEQYF,TGCGCCAGCAGTATATCGCGTTCCGAGCAGTACTTC
few,TRBV19,TRBJ1-2,TRBD1,CASIPDRDYGYTF,TGTGCCAGTATCCCGGACAGGGACTATGGCTACACCTTC
few,TRBV6-9,TRBJ2-7,TRBD1,CASSYEPHGTGNYEQYF,TGTGCCAGCAGTTATGAACCGCACGGGACAGGCAATTACGAGCAGTACTTC
.,TRBV11-3,TRBJ2-5,.,CASSPRTDQETQYF,TGTGCCAGCAGCCCCCGGACAGATCAAGAGACCCAGTACTTC
.,TRBV6-5,TRBJ1-1,.,CASSYRATRATEAFF,TGTGCCAGCAGTTATAGGGCGACCAGGGCCACTGAAGCTTTCTTT
.,TRBV11-3,TRBJ2-1,.,CASSLRSEGGEQFF,TGTGCCAGCAGCTTACGATCGGAGGGGGGTGAGCAGTTCTTC
few,TRBV2,TRBJ2-1,TRBD1,CASSRGQDEQFF,TGTGCCAGCTCGAGGGGGCAGGATGAGCAGTTCTTC
.,TRBV6-2/TRBV6-3,TRBJ2-7,TRBD2,CASSYSTGLAPTYEQYF,TGTGCCAGCAGTTACTCGACGGGACTAGCGCCCACCTACGAGCAGTACTTC
.,TRBV7-2,TRBJ1-1,.,CASSLSPATVNTEAFF,TGTGCCAGCAGCCTATCCCCCGCGACCGTGAACACTGAAGCTTTCTTT
few,TRBV7-7,TRBJ2-5,.,CASSWRGGETQYF,TGTGCTAGCAGCTGGCGGGGTGGAGAGACCCAGTACTTC
.,TRBV12-5,TRBJ1-1,.,CASGTGQYDTEAFF,TGTGCTAGTGGCACCGGACAGTATGACACTGAAGCTTTCTTT
few,TRBV11-2,TRBJ1-6,.,CASSLDQRVGYNSPLHF,TGTGCCAGCAGCTTAGATCAACGAGTGGGCTATAATTCACCCCTCCACTTT
once,TRBV11-1,TRBJ2-3,TRBD2,CASSLPGGGTYTQYF,TGTGCCAGCAGCTTGCCGGGGGGAGGCACATATACGCAGTATTTT
.,TRBV2,TRBJ2-7,TRBD1,CASRVGTGLAEQYF,TGTGCCAGCAGGGTAGGGACAGGGTTGGCCGAGCAGTACTTC
medium-sized,TRBV6-1,TRBJ1-1,.,CASHGGPEAFF,TGTGCCAGCCATGGAGGTCCTGAAGCTTTCTTT
.,TRBV27,TRBJ2-5,TRBD1,CASSLWDRQETQYF,TGTGCCAGCAGTTTATGGGACAGGCAAGAGACCCAGTACTTC
few,TRBV11-2,TRBJ1-5,.,CASSLGVQQPQHF,TGTGCCAGCAGCTTAGGAGTGCAACAGCCCCAGCATTTT
medium-sized,TRBV18,TRBJ1-5,TRBD1,CASSPDRGGNQPQHF,TGTGCCAGCAGCCCGGACAGGGGCGGCAATCAGCCCCAGCATTTT
few,TRBV6-5,TRBJ2-3,TRBD1,CASSYSRDSTSTDTQYF,TGTGCCAGCAGTTACTCTCGGGACAGCACTAGCACAGATACGCAGTATTTT
few,TRBV28,TRBJ1-2,TRBD1,CASRPDRAANYGYTF,TGTGCCAGCAGACCCGACAGGGCTGCTAACTATGGCTACACCTTC
.,TRBV2,TRBJ1-1,.,CASSERQGNTEAFF,TGTGCCAGCAGTGAAAGGCAGGGGAACACTGAAGCTTTCTTT
few,TRBV20-1,TRBJ1-5,TRBD1,CSARPAGTGFLGNQPQHF,TGCAGTGCTAGACCCGCCGGGACAGGGTTTTTGGGCAATCAGCCCCAGCATTTT
few,TRBV21-1,TRBJ1-1,.,CASSPPVDSMNTEAFF,TGTGCCAGCAGCCCCCCGGTGGACAGCATGAACACTGAAGCTTTCTTT
few,TRBV12-3/TRBV12-4,TRBJ2-2,.,CASSLVNSGIGELFF,TGTGCCAGCAGTTTAGTCAACTCCGGGATCGGGGAGCTGTTTTTT
.,TRBV20-1,TRBJ1-1,TRBD1,CSAREGANTEAFF,TGCAGTGCTAGGGAGGGGGCGAACACTGAAGCTTTCTTT
few,TRBV6-5,TRBJ2-2,TRBD2,CASSYSQFGWSSGGANTGELFF,TGTGCCAGCAGTTACTCGCAATTCGGTTGGTCGAGCGGGGGGGCTAACACCGGGGAGCTGTTTTTT
.,TRBV18,TRBJ1-1,TRBD1,CASSRKQGDTEAFF,TGTGCCAGCTCACGAAAACAGGGGGACACTGAAGCTTTCTTT
few,TRBV11-3,TRBJ2-7,.,CASSLTAGSYEQYF,TGTGCCAGCAGCTTAACGGCAGGATCCTACGAGCAGTACTTC
medium-sized,TRBV6-4,TRBJ1-2,TRBD1,CASSQQGSLDGYTF,TGTGCCAGCAGTCAACAGGGGAGTTTGGATGGCTACACCTTC
.,TRBV20-1,TRBJ2-7,.,CSARPPGTLYEQYF,TGCAGTGCTAGGCCACCGGGCACACTCTACGAGCAGTACTTC
.,TRBV6-5,TRBJ1-3,.,CASSYSGMASGNTIYF,TGTGCCAGCAGTTACTCGGGGATGGCCTCTGGAAACACCATATATTTT
.,TRBV5-6,TRBJ2-3,.,CASSLLVTDTQYF,TGTGCCAGCAGCTTACTGGTCACAGATACGCAGTATTTT
few,TRBV7-3,TRBJ2-3,.,CASSQAGTDTQYF,TGTGCCAGCAGCCAGGCGGGGACGGATACGCAGTATTTT
.,TRBV5-8,TRBJ2-7,.,CASRPDTYEQYF,TGTGCCAGCAGGCCCGATACCTACGAGCAGTACTTC
.,TRBV12-3/TRBV12-4,TRBJ2-7,.,CASSLNEMAEQYF,TGTGCCAGCAGTTTGAATGAGATGGCCGAGCAGTACTTC
.,TRBV12-3/TRBV12-4,TRBJ2-1,.,CASDSGQGNNEQFF,TGTGCCAGCGATTCCGGGCAGGGAAACAATGAGCAGTTCTTC